This TCR beta chain was recovered during a study of Tregs in tolerant kidney transplant recipients. General observations from the study: Activated donor B cell expansion appeared to reveal the most relevant donor-specific TCRbeta repertoire. Biological reproducibility was not directly addressed, but technical replication error appeared minimal.

Generated by immunoSEQ multiplex PCR, the TCRdb table keeps only in-frame clones and is missing some. The sample consists of 100,000 to 130,000 clones, around 90% of them appearing once. Thawed PBMCs were FACS-sorted into unstimulated CD4+CD25+CD127- regulatory T cells, CD4+CD25- non-regulatory cells, CD4 and CD8 cells. Note on this clone: Its antigen is currently unknown.

The sequencing used CD4+ T cells from blood, collected before the transplant. The TCR originated in a human donor who received a combined kidney and bone marrow transplant.

The CDR3 nucleotides are TGTGCCAGCAGCGTAGAAAGTGCGGGGGGCCGCACAGATACGCAGTATTTT. Translating gives CASSVESAGGRTDTQYF. The V call is TRBV9, the J call TRBJ2-3, with 8 bases that match TRBD2. In germline, CDR1 is SGDLS, CDR2 YYNGEE. This CDR3 region has 17 residues. V lost 0 bases, J lost 1 base, and 7 bases stayed unmatched.